Shown below are 27 T cell receptor beta chains from a single sample sequenced in a study of T cells expressing NK-cell markers. After re-calling the 5' RACE reads, TCRdb lists one entry per CDR3 protein, DNA absent. This table holds around 470,000 distinct CDR3 sequences. Sequenced material: blood T cells: a sorted CD56 or NKG2C T cell subset, CD4+ or CD8+ T cells, or bulk PBMC T cells (not recorded which). Receptors originate from a woman aged 50 to 60 in good health.

The V call is TRBV20-1, the J call TRBJ1-1; TCRdb calls TRBD1, which cannot be checked without DNA. Germline lookup yields CDR1 DFQATT and CDR2 SNEGSKA (reference sequence). This CDR3 is built from 15 residues. The CDR3 sequence is CSAPITGRLNTEAFF.

CDR3 residues: CASSPQVVNTEAFF. The chain recombines TRBV4-1 with TRBJ1-1. The CDR3 is 14 amino acids. CDR1 and CDR2 (germline): MGHRA, YSYEKL.

The rearrangement joins TRBV5-6 to TRBJ2-6; the TCRdb D gene call, TRBD1, has no DNA to confirm it. The germline V gene encodes CDR1 SGHDT and CDR2 YYEEEE. The CDR3 loop spans 15 amino acids. The CDR3 reads CASSLTGTGANVLTF.

The chain joins TRBV7-9 to TRBJ1-1. The germline V gene encodes CDR1 SEHNR and CDR2 FQNEAQ (reference sequence). This CDR3 is 12 amino acids long. CDR3 amino acids: CASSLVAVGAFF.

The chain couples TRBV11-2 to TRBJ2-1; the D call of TRBD1 rests on TCRdb alone, since no DNA is present to check it. The CDR3 loop spans 15 amino acids. The germline gives CDR1 SGHAT, CDR2 FQNNGV. The CDR3 reads CASSLEGGTSNEQFF.

The J gene is TRBJ2-3, the V gene TRBV20-1. The CDR3 is made up of 13 amino acids. CDR1 is DFQATT, CDR2 SNEGSKA, per germline (reference sequence). The CDR3: CSASSQRTDTQYF.

The chain is built from TRBV9 and TRBJ2-3; TCRdb picks TRBD2, but there is no DNA to check that call. The CDR3 extends over 14 amino acids. Per the germline V gene, CDR1 is SGDLS and CDR2 is YYNGEE. The CDR3 sequence is CASSGAGRIDTQYF.

The V gene is TRBV20-1, the J gene TRBJ2-5; TCRdb designates TRBD1, a call that cannot be tested without DNA. Germline CDR1 and CDR2: DFQATT and SNEGSKA (reference sequence). CDR3 length equals 14 residues. CDR3: CSARDGGAQETQYF.

This chain links TRBV20-1 with TRBJ2-3. Germline CDR1 reads DFQATT; CDR2 reads SNEGSKA (reference sequence). The CDR3 sequence is 15 residues long. This chain's CDR3 is CSAKVGLMPTDTQYF.

The chain is built from TRBV10-3 and TRBJ1-3; TCRdb's D gene call, TRBD1, goes unchecked for lack of DNA. CDR3 length: 16 residues. CDR1 ENHRY and CDR2 SYGVKD come from the germline V gene. CDR3 region: CAISGSGSFSGNTIYF.

The chain uses TRBV6-6 and TRBJ1-1. This CDR3 has 13 amino acids. The V gene's germline CDR1 is MNHNY and CDR2 SVGAGI (reference sequence). The CDR3 here is CASTQGGSTEAFF.

The chain carries TRBV2 and TRBJ2-1. The CDR3 runs 15 residues. CDR1 and CDR2 from the germline V gene are SNHLY and FYNNEI. The CDR3 is CASRSGESSYNEQFF.

The J gene is TRBJ2-4, the V gene TRBV5-6. The CDR3 runs to 16 residues. Per germline, CDR1 SGHDT and CDR2 YYEEEE. CDR3 amino acids: CASRMVSELAKNIQYF.

CDR3 protein: CASRGGARDTEAFF. This sequence joins TRBV28 and TRBJ1-1; without DNA, the TCRdb call of TRBD1 cannot be checked. Germline loops: CDR1 MDHEN, CDR2 SYDVKM. The CDR3 sequence is 14 residues long.

The chain has TRBV5-5 and TRBJ1-4; TCRdb gives TRBD1 as the D gene, but with no DNA this cannot be confirmed. Germline V gene lookup returns CDR1 SGHKS and CDR2 YYEKEE (reference sequence). This CDR3 spans 16 amino acids. This chain's CDR3 is CASSFNPDRGLEKLFF.

J is TRBJ2-3 and V is TRBV7-8. Germline lookup yields CDR1 SGHVS and CDR2 FQNEAQ. CDR3 length: 14 residues. The chain's CDR3 is CASSLVSVGDTQYF.

V is TRBV5-1 and J is TRBJ2-4; TCRdb indicates TRBD2, and absent DNA this call remains unverified. Germline CDR1 is SGHRS and CDR2 is YFSETQ. The CDR3 totals 20 residues. The CDR3 sequence is CASSAGWASGRRGAKNIQYF.

This sequence joins TRBV30 and TRBJ2-6; the TCRdb call, TRBD2, lacks DNA for checking. Germline CDR1 reads GTSNPN; CDR2 reads SVGIG (reference sequence). The length of the CDR3 is 14 residues. The CDR3 spells CAWRAQFGANVLTF.

The CDR3 loop reads CASSGQRFYNEQFF. The chain joins TRBV12-3 or TRBV12-4 to TRBJ2-1; the D call from TCRdb, TRBD1, cannot be confirmed without DNA. The CDR3 spans 14 residues.

The V gene is TRBV20-1, the J gene TRBJ2-7. The CDR3 has 15 residues. Germline values: CDR1 DFQATT, CDR2 SNEGSKA (reference sequence). CDR3 sequence: CSAGSPRPGPYEQYF.

The V gene is TRBV19, the J gene TRBJ2-1; the D call of TRBD1 rests on TCRdb alone, since no DNA is present to check it. This CDR3 comprises 16 residues. From germline, CDR1 is LNHDA and CDR2 SQIVND (reference sequence). This CDR3 is CASSIRGQGNRNEQFF.

The J gene is TRBJ1-2, the V gene TRBV29-1. The CDR3 length is 15 residues. CDR1 and CDR2 from the germline V gene are SQVTM and ANQGSEA. The CDR3 loop reads CSVERPPAANYGYTF.

The V call is TRBV5-1, the J call TRBJ1-1; TCRdb gives TRBD1 as the D gene, but with no DNA this cannot be confirmed. The CDR3 totals 13 residues. CDR1 and CDR2 from the germline V gene are SGHRS and YFSETQ. CDR3 protein: CASTTGSFTEAFF.

The genes are TRBV12-3 or TRBV12-4 and TRBJ1-2; there is no DNA to check the TCRdb D call of TRBD1. The CDR3 consists of 14 residues. The CDR3 sequence is CASSPVTNPYGYTF.

This chain's CDR3 is CASSQERAGFTGELFF. This chain connects TRBV3-1 to TRBJ2-2; TCRdb indicates TRBD1, and absent DNA this call remains unverified. This CDR3 comprises 16 residues. Germline lookup yields CDR1 LGHDT and CDR2 YNNKEL (reference sequence).

This chain connects TRBV7-3 to TRBJ2-7; the TRBD1 assignment by TCRdb is unverifiable without DNA. The CDR3 is made up of 15 amino acids. The germline CDR1 and CDR2 sequences are SGHTA and FQGTGA. The CDR3 reads CASSLTGGFSYEQYF. The full variable domain, in which reference TRBV7-3 and TRBJ2-7 provide the parts outside the CDR3, is GAGVSQTPSNKVTEKGKYVELRCDPISGHTALYWYRQSLGQGPEFLIYFQGTGAADDSGLPNDRFFAVRPEGSVSTLKIQRTERGDSAVYLCASSLTGGFSYEQYFGPGTRLTVT.

The CDR3 sequence: CASSQPQGYGYTF. The rearrangement joins TRBV3-1 to TRBJ1-2; TCRdb picks TRBD1, but there is no DNA to check that call. CDR3 length: 13 residues. Germline CDR1 is LGHDT and CDR2 is YNNKEL (reference sequence).